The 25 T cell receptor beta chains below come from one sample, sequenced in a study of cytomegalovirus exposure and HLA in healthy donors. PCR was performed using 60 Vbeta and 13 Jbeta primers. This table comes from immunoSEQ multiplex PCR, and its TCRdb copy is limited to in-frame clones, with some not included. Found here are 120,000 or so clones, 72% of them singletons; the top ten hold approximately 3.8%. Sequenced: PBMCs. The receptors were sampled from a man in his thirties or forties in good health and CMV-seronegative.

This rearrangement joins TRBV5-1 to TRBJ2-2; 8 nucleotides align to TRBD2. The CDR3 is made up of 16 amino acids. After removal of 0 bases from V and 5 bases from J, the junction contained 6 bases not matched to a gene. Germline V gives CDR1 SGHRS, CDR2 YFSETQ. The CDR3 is CASSLVPRGGTGELFF. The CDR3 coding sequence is TGCGCCAGCAGCTTGGTTCCTCGGGGGGGAACCGGGGAGCTGTTTTTT.

This CDR3 reads CASSLVSAGNLYEQYF. CDR3 DNA sequence: TGCGCCAGCAGCTTGGTATCGGCAGGGAACCTCTACGAGCAGTACTTC. The genes are TRBV5-1 and TRBJ2-5, with D perhaps TRBD1 (5 bases). The J call may be faulty, since TRBJ2-7 better matches the DNA end. This CDR3 region has 16 residues. Germline V gene lookup returns CDR1 SGHRS and CDR2 YFSETQ.

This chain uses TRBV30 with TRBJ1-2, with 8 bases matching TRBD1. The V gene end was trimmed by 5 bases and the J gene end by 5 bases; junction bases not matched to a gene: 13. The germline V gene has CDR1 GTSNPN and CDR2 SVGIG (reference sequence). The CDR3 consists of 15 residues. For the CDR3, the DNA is TGTGCCTGGGCCGGACAGGGTAAAGTAGGGTATGGCTACACCTTC. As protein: CAWAGQGKVGYGYTF. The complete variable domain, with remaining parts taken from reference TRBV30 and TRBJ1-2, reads SQTIHQWPATLVQPVGSPLSLECTVEGTSNPNLYWYRQAAGRGLQLLFYSVGIGQISSEVPQNLSASRPQDRQFILSSKKLLLSDSGFYLCAWAGQGKVGYGYTFGSGTRLTVV.

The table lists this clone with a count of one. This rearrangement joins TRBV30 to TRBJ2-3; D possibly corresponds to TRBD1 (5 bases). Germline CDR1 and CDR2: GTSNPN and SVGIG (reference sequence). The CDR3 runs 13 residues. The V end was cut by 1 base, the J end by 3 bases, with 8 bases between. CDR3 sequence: CAWSAQGTDTQYF. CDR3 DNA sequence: TGTGCCTGGAGTGCCCAGGGAACAGATACGCAGTATTTT.

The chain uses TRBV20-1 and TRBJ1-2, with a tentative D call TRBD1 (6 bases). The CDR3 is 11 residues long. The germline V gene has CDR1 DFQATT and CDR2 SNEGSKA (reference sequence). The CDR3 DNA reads TGCATCCGATCCGTCCAGGGGGGCTACACCTTC. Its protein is CIRSVQGGYTF.

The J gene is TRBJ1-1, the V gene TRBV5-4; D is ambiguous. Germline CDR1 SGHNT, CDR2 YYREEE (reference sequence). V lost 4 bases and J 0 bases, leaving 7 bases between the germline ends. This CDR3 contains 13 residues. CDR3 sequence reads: CASSTEMNTEAFF. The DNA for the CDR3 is TGTGCCAGCAGCACTGAGATGAACACTGAAGCTTTCTTT. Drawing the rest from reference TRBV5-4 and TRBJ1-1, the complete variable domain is ETGVTQSPTHLIKTRGQQVTLRCSSQSGHNTVSWYQQALGQGPQFIFQYYREEENGRGNFPPRFSGLQFPNYSSELNVNALELDDSALYLCASSTEMNTEAFFGQGTRLTVV.

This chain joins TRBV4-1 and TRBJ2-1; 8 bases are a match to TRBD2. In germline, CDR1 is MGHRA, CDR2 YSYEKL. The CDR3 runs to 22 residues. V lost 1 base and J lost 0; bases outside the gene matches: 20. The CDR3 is CASSQAWFQAGAPLSSYNEQFF. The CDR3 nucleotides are TGCGCCAGCAGCCAAGCCTGGTTCCAAGCGGGGGCCCCACTAAGCTCCTACAATGAGCAGTTCTTC.

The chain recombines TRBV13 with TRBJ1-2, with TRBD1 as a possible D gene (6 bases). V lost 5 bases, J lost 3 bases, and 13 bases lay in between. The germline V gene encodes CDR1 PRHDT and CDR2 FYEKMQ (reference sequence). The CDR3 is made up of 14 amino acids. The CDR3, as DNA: TGTGCCAGCAGCCAACAGGGCTGGGACTATGGCTACACCTTC. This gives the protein CASSQQGWDYGYTF.

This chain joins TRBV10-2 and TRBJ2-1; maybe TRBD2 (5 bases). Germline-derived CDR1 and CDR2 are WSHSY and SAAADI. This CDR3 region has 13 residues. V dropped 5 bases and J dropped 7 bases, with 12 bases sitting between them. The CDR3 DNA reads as TGCGCCAGCAGTAACGGGCCGGGGAATGAGCAGTTCTTC. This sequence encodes CASSNGPGNEQFF.

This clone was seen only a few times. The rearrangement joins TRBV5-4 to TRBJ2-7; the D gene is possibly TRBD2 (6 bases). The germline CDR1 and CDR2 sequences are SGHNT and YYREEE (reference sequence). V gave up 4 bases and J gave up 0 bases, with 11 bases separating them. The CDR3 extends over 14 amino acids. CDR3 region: CASSPMGGSYEQYF. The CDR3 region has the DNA TGTGCCAGCAGCCCCATGGGGGGCTCCTACGAGCAGTACTTC.

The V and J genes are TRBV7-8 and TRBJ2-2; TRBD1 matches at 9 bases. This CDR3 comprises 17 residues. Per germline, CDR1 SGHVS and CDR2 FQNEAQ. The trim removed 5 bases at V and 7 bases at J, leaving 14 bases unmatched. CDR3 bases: TGTGCCAGCAGCCCCGCACGCGGGACAGGGTCCCTCGGGGAGCTGTTTTTT. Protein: CASSPARGTGSLGELFF.

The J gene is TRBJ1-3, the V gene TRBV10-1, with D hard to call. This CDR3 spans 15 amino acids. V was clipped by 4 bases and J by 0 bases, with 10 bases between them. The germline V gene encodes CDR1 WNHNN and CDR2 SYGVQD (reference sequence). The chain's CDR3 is CASSAADSSGNTIYF. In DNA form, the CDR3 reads TGCGCCAGCAGTGCCGCAGATTCCTCTGGAAACACCATATATTTT.

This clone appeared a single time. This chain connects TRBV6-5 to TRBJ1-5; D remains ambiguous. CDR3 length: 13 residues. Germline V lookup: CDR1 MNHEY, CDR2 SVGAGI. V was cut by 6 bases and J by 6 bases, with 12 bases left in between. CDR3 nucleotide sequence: TGTGCCAGCAGACCCCTTCCGGGTCAGCCCCAGCATTTT. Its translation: CASRPLPGQPQHF.

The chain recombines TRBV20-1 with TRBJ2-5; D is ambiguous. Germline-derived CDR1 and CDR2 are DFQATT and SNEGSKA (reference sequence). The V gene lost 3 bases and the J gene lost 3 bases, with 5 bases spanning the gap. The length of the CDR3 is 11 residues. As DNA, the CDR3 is TGCAGTGCTAGCCAAAAAGAGACCCAGTACTTC. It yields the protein CSASQKETQYF.

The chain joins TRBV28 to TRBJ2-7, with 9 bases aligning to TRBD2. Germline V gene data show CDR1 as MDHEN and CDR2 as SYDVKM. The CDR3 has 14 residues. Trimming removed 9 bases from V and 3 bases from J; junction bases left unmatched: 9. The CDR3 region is CASTPAGGNYEQYF. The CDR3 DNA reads TGTGCCAGTACACCTGCGGGGGGGAACTACGAGCAGTACTTC.

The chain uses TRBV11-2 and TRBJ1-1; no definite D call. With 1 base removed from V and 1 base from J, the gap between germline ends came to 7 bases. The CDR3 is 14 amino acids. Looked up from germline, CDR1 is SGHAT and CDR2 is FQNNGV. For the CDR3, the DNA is TGTGCCAGCAGCTTAGGTTCGTGGAACACTGAAGCTTTCTTT. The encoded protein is CASSLGSWNTEAFF.

CDR3 residues: CASSPVVGPGYAFF. The CDR3 region has the DNA TGTGCCAGCTCACCGGTGGTTGGCCCGGGTTACGCTTTCTTT. The chain has TRBV18 and TRBJ1-1; no clear D gene. CDR1 and CDR2 (germline): KGHSH, LQKENI. This CDR3 is 14 amino acids long. Trimming left V 3 bases short and J 11 bases short, with 19 bases between.

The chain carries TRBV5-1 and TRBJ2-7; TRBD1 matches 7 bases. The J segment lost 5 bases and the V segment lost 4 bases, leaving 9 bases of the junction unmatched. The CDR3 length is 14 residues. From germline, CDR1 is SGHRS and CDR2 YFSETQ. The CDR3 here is CASSPRQGLHEQYF. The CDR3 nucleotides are TGCGCCAGCAGCCCGCGACAGGGTCTCCACGAGCAGTACTTC.

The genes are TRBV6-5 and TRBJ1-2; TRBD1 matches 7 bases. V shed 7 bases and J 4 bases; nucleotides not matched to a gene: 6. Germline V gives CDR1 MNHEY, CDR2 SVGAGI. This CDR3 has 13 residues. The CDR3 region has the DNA TGTGCCAGCATCAAAACAGGGGCCTATGGCTACACCTTC. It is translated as CASIKTGAYGYTF.

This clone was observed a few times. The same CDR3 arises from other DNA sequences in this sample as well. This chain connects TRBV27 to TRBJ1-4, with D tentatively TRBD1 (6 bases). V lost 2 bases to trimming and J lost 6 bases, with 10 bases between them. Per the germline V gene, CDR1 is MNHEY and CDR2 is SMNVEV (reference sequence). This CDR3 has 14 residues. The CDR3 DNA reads TGTGCCAGCAGTTTAACCAGGGGTTATGAAAAACTGTTTTTT. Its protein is CASSLTRGYEKLFF.

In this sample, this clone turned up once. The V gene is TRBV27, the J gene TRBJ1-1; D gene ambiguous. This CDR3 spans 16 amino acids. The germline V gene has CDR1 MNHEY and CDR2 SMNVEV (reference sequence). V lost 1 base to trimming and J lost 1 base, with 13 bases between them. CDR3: CASSLYFYSSNTEAFF. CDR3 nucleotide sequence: TGTGCCAGCAGTTTATACTTTTACAGTTCGAACACTGAAGCTTTCTTT.

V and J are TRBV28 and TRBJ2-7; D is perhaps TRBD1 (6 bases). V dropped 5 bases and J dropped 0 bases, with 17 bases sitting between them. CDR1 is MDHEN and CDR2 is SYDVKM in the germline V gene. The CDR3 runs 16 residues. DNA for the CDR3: TGTGCCAGCAGTCCGTTCGCAGGGGTGAGCTCCTACGAGCAGTACTTC. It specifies CASSPFAGVSSYEQYF.

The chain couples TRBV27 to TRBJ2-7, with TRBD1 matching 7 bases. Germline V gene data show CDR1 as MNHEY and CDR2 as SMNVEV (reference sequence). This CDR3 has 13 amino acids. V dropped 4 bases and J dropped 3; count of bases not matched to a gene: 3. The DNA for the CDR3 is TGTGCCAGCAGTTGGACAGGAAGCTACGAGCAGTACTTC. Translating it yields CASSWTGSYEQYF.

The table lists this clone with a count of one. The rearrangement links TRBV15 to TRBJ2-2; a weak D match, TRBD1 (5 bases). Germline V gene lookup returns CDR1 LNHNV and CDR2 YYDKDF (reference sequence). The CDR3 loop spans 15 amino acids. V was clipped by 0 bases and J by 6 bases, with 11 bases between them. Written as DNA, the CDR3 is TGTGCCACCAGCAGAGATTCGCCCAGGGCCGGGGAGCTGTTTTTT. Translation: CATSRDSPRAGELFF.

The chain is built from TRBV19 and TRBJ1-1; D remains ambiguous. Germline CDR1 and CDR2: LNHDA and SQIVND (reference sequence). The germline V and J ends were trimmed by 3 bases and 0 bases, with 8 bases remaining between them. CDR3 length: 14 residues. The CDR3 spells CASSMEVVNTEAFF. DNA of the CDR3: TGTGCCAGTAGTATGGAGGTAGTGAACACTGAAGCTTTCTTT. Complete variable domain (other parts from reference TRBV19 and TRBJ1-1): DGGITQSPKYLFRKEGQNVTLSCEQNLNHDAMYWYRQDPGQGLRLIYYSQIVNDFQKGDIAEGYSVSREKKESFPLTVTSAQKNPTAFYLCASSMEVVNTEAFFGQGTRLTVV.